Below, 30 T cell receptor beta chains from the same sample are listed, as sequenced in a study of early T cells in non-severe SARS-CoV-2 infection. TCRdb reanalysed the 5' RACE reads using MiXCR and keeps one entry per CDR3 protein. Of under 90,000 distinct CDR3 sequences listed, 14% are singletons. Sequenced: whole blood. The receptors come from an adult who was a healthcare worker with PCR-confirmed SARS-CoV-2 infection or an uninfected control (not recorded which).

In this sample, this clonotype turned up many times. The J gene is TRBJ2-3, the V gene TRBV18; D could derive from TRBD1 or TRBD2 (5 bases each). V lost 3 bases, J lost 1 base, and 5 bases lay in between. The length of the CDR3 is 13 residues. Germline lookup yields CDR1 KGHSH and CDR2 LQKENI. CDR3 sequence (DNA): TGTGCCAGCTCACCGGGACGCACAGATACGCAGTATTTT. Translated: CASSPGRTDTQYF.

This clonotype appeared a few times. V usage is TRBV5-1 and J usage is TRBJ2-3, with 7 bases aligning to TRBD1. V dropped 4 bases and J dropped 2; count of bases not matched to a gene: 7. The CDR3 has 15 residues. The germline V gene encodes CDR1 SGHRS and CDR2 YFSETQ. DNA of the CDR3: TGCGCCAGCAGCCTGGGACAGAGGGACACAGATACGCAGTATTTT. Translating it yields CASSLGQRDTDTQYF.

Only one count was recorded for this clonotype. The chain carries TRBV10-2 and TRBJ2-7; no reliable D call. Germline CDR1 is WSHSY and CDR2 is SAAADI. V lost 1 base, J lost 2 bases, and 9 bases lay in between. The CDR3 sequence is 14 residues long. This CDR3 reads CASSEFTPTYEQYF. CDR3 bases: TGCGCCAGCAGTGAGTTCACTCCTACCTACGAGCAGTACTTC.

This clonotype was seen just once. A read error is likely, as this CDR3 ends without the conserved phenylalanine or tryptophan. The chain recombines TRBV20-1 with TRBJ1-4, with D tentatively TRBD1 (6 bases). With 0 bases removed from V and 5 bases from J, the gap between germline ends came to 10 bases. The CDR3 consists of 14 residues. Germline assignment: CDR1 DFQATT and CDR2 SNEGSKA (reference sequence). The CDR3 protein is CSAREDSLNEKLFL. As DNA, the CDR3 is TGCAGTGCTAGAGAGGACAGCCTAAATGAAAAACTGTTTCTT.

The chain recombines TRBV5-1 with TRBJ2-7; 12 bases match TRBD2. This CDR3 has 15 residues. Germline V gene lookup returns CDR1 SGHRS and CDR2 YFSETQ. J was trimmed by 1 base and V by 5 bases; bases with no gene match: 4. The DNA of the CDR3 is TGCGCCAGCAGGACTAGCGGGGGTTCTTCCTACGAGCAGTACTTC. This sequence encodes CASRTSGGSSYEQYF.

This clonotype was counted ten times or more. The chain carries TRBV6-5 and TRBJ2-7; 7 nucleotides align to TRBD1. The CDR3 consists of 15 residues. V shed 6 bases and J 6 bases; nucleotides not matched to a gene: 14. Germline CDR1 reads MNHEY; CDR2 reads SVGAGI. The CDR3: CASSRSMISGGEQYF. As DNA, the CDR3 is TGTGCCAGCAGCCGATCCATGATCTCAGGGGGCGAGCAGTACTTC.

CDR3 coding DNA: TGCGCCAGCAGCTTAATCACCACGGATGTCCGTTCACCCCTCCACTTT. It is translated as CASSLITTDVRSPLHF. The V gene is TRBV5-1, the J gene TRBJ1-6; no firm D call. CDR3 length equals 16 residues. The germline V gene encodes CDR1 SGHRS and CDR2 YFSETQ. V shed 2 bases and J shed 9 bases, with 18 bases lying between them.

This clonotype was counted only a few times. The chain employs TRBV27 and TRBJ2-3; 9 nucleotides line up with TRBD2. V lost 7 bases, J lost 2 bases, and 4 bases stayed unmatched. Germline loops: CDR1 MNHEY, CDR2 SMNVEV (reference sequence). This CDR3 has 14 residues. CDR3: CASNLAGSTDTQYF. The CDR3 nucleotides read TGTGCCAGCAACCTAGCGGGGTCCACAGATACGCAGTATTTT.

Ten or more counts support this clonotype. The chain uses TRBV15 and TRBJ1-4; D is ambiguous. The germline gives CDR1 LNHNV, CDR2 YYDKDF (reference sequence). This CDR3 is 12 amino acids long. Trimming left V 0 bases short and J 13 bases short, with 9 bases between. CDR3 sequence: CATSRDRRGLFF. Written as DNA, the CDR3 is TGTGCCACCAGCAGAGATCGTCGGGGACTGTTTTTT.

This clonotype was detected ten times or more. This chain's CDR3 is CASSSDRVYSSNYGYTF. CDR3 DNA: TGTGCCAGCAGTTCAGACAGGGTGTATAGTTCGAACTATGGCTACACCTTC. The V and J genes are TRBV6-5 and TRBJ1-2; 7 bases align to TRBD1. The J segment lost 2 bases and the V segment lost 4 bases, leaving 13 bases of the junction unmatched. CDR1 is MNHEY and CDR2 is SVGAGI in the germline V gene. The CDR3 loop spans 17 amino acids.

This clonotype appeared many times. The chain recombines TRBV7-2 with TRBJ2-5, with D perhaps being TRBD1 or TRBD2 (5 bases each). The V and J ends lost 4 bases and 4 bases respectively, with 10 bases between them. The CDR3 loop spans 13 amino acids. Germline V CDR1 and CDR2: SGHTA, FQGNSA. The CDR3 DNA is TGTGCCAGCAGCTCGGGACCGCGAGAGACCCAGTACTTC. Its translation: CASSSGPRETQYF.

The chain recombines TRBV29-1 with TRBJ1-2; D is perhaps TRBD1 (6 bases). Germline loops: CDR1 SQVTM, CDR2 ANQGSEA. The CDR3 sequence is 13 residues long. The V end was cut by 4 bases, the J end by 5 bases, with 14 bases between. The CDR3 DNA follows: TGCAGCGTTGTGGGGGCGGAGGAATATGGCTACACCTTC. Residues: CSVVGAEEYGYTF.

The chain is built from TRBV18 and TRBJ2-5; 9 bases line up with TRBD1. Germline trimming cut 0 bases from V and 2 bases from J; bases unmatched to any gene: 13. Germline lookup yields CDR1 KGHSH and CDR2 LQKENI. The CDR3 has 19 amino acids. The CDR3 nucleotides are TGTGCCAGCTCACCACCGTTTCCGGGACAGGGAAAGATACAAGAGACCCAGTACTTC. It specifies CASSPPFPGQGKIQETQYF.

This chain joins TRBV4-1 and TRBJ2-3; 9 nucleotides agree with TRBD2. With V trimmed by 1 base and J by 5 bases, 1 base remained unmatched. Germline V gene data show CDR1 as MGHRA and CDR2 as YSYEKL. The CDR3 totals 14 residues. This CDR3 is CASSQVTSGDTQYF. CDR3 sequence (DNA): TGCGCCAGCAGCCAAGTGACTAGCGGAGATACGCAGTATTTT.

This clonotype occurred a few times. The J gene is TRBJ1-2, the V gene TRBV28; D uncertain. CDR3 length equals 13 residues. V lost 8 bases and J lost 4, with 14 bases in between. Per the germline V gene, CDR1 is MDHEN and CDR2 is SYDVKM. As DNA, the CDR3 is TGTGCCAGCGGGCGAAATACTCCCTATGGCTACACCTTC. It translates to CASGRNTPYGYTF.

This chain connects TRBV7-3 to TRBJ1-2, with 8 positions matching TRBD1. This CDR3 contains 13 residues. Germline V gives CDR1 SGHTA, CDR2 FQGTGA. V dropped 5 bases and J dropped 5; count of bases not matched to a gene: 4. The CDR3 DNA is TGTGCCAGCAGCCCTCGACAGGGGTATGGCTACACCTTC. Protein: CASSPRQGYGYTF.

The rearrangement uses TRBV29-1 and TRBJ1-5; D not resolved. Germline V gene lookup returns CDR1 SQVTM and CDR2 ANQGSEA. The CDR3 extends over 13 amino acids. V was shortened by 7 bases and J by 6 bases, with 16 bases between the two germline ends. This CDR3 reads CSAATAEGQPQHF. In DNA, the CDR3 is TGCAGCGCAGCAACAGCGGAGGGTCAGCCCCAGCATTTT.

This clonotype came up a few times. This chain uses TRBV9 with TRBJ2-3, with 7 bases aligning to TRBD2. The ends lost 0 bases at V and 2 bases at J; junction bases unmatched: 9. Germline lookup yields CDR1 SGDLS and CDR2 YYNGEE. CDR3 length equals 17 residues. The CDR3 sequence is CASSVGAGDIFTDTQYF. The DNA for the CDR3 is TGTGCCAGCAGCGTAGGGGCGGGGGATATCTTCACAGATACGCAGTATTTT. Variable domain in full (rest from reference TRBV9 and TRBJ2-3): DSGVTQTPKHLITATGQRVTLRCSPRSGDLSVYWYQQSLDQGLQFLIQYYNGEERAKGNILERFSAQQFPDLHSELNLSSLELGDSALYFCASSVGAGDIFTDTQYFGPGTRLTVL.

The rearrangement links TRBV12-3 or TRBV12-4 to TRBJ1-6; a possible D gene is TRBD1 (5 bases). The CDR3 sequence is 12 residues long. V lost 6 bases to trimming and J lost 8 bases, with 8 bases between them. Here the CDR3 DNA reads TGTGCCAGCAGCCAGGGAGATTCACCCCTCCACTTT. Its translation is CASSQGDSPLHF.

This clonotype has only a few counts. The rearrangement uses TRBV7-2 and TRBJ1-2, with D maybe TRBD1 (5 bases). This CDR3 spans 12 amino acids. Germline lookup yields CDR1 SGHTA and CDR2 FQGNSA. Trimming left V 1 base short and J 8 bases short, with 8 bases between. The CDR3 sequence is CASSLGGTGYTF. The CDR3 region has the DNA TGTGCCAGCAGCTTAGGGGGCACAGGCTACACCTTC.

The chain couples TRBV5-1 to TRBJ1-6; D remains ambiguous. Trimming took 4 bases from V and 0 from J, leaving 11 bases between them. CDR1 and CDR2 (germline): SGHRS, YFSETQ. This CDR3 is 16 amino acids long. For the CDR3, the DNA is TGCGCCAGCAGCGGACGGGTTAGCTCCTATAATTCACCCCTCCACTTT. Amino acids: CASSGRVSSYNSPLHF.

This clonotype was detected only a few times. The V and J genes are TRBV4-1 and TRBJ1-5; D is unresolved. Germline CDR1 MGHRA, CDR2 YSYEKL. The CDR3 has 15 residues. With 1 base removed from V and 1 base from J, the gap between germline ends came to 8 bases. The CDR3 coding sequence is TGCGCCAGCAGCCAAGGAGTTCGGAGCAATCAGCCCCAGCATTTT. Encoded protein: CASSQGVRSNQPQHF.

This clonotype was seen many times. The rearrangement uses TRBV20-1 and TRBJ2-5; a possible D gene is TRBD2 (6 bases). The CDR3 runs to 13 residues. CDR1 is DFQATT and CDR2 is SNEGSKA in the germline V gene (reference sequence). Trimming left V 8 bases short and J 4 bases short, with 17 bases between. The CDR3 DNA reads as TGCAGTCCACTAGCTCCCGGAGGAGAGACCCAGTACTTC. Translating it yields CSPLAPGGETQYF.

The DNA for the CDR3 is TGCAGCGTAGGACAGGGGATCAATCAGCCCCAGCATTTT. Protein product: CSVGQGINQPQHF. J is TRBJ1-5 and V is TRBV29-1; 9 bases fit TRBD1. The CDR3 runs 13 residues. V trimming: 6 bases; J trimming: 3 bases; junction bases outside the gene matches: 3. CDR1 and CDR2 from the germline V gene are SQVTM and ANQGSEA.

The V and J genes are TRBV20-1 and TRBJ2-1; D ambiguous. The CDR3 extends over 11 amino acids. Germline CDR1 is DFQATT and CDR2 is SNEGSKA (reference sequence). Trimming shortened V by 6 bases and J by 9 bases, and 12 bases separated the two germline ends. The CDR3 DNA reads TGCAGTGCCCCAGTGGCAAGTGAGCAGTTCTTC. This gives the protein CSAPVASEQFF.

With regard to this clonotype: One end of the junction is discordant with germline, which a read error may explain. This sequence joins TRBV7-7 and TRBJ1-3; no reliable D call. The CDR3 has 14 residues. In germline, CDR1 is SSHAT, CDR2 FNYEAQ (reference sequence). CDR3 bases: TGTGCTAGCAGCCCGACCAGTTCTGGAAACACCATATATTTT. Its translation: CASSPTSSGNTIYF.

In this sample, this clonotype turned up many times. This sequence joins TRBV4-2 and TRBJ2-3; 10 nucleotides align to TRBD2. V was pared by 5 bases and J by 6 bases, with 8 bases of the junction left unmatched. CDR1 is LGHNA, CDR2 YNFKEQ, per germline. This CDR3 has 15 residues. CDR3 nucleotides: TGTGCCAGCAGCACCAGCGGGGGGGCCGTGGATACGCAGTATTTT. Translation: CASSTSGGAVDTQYF.

Only a few counts were recorded for this clonotype. The chain links TRBV29-1 to TRBJ1-1, with 10 bases lining up with TRBD1. Germline values: CDR1 SQVTM, CDR2 ANQGSEA. Trimming took 4 bases from V and 4 from J; bases not matched to a gene: 0. The CDR3 contains 12 residues. The CDR3 nucleotides are TGCAGCGTTGGGGACAGGGGCACTGAAGCTTTCTTT. This gives the protein CSVGDRGTEAFF.

In this sample, this clonotype turned up a few times. V usage is TRBV5-6 and J usage is TRBJ2-1; 11 nucleotides align to TRBD1. This CDR3 has 16 amino acids. With V trimmed by 3 bases and J by 9 bases, 11 bases remained unmatched. The germline gives CDR1 SGHDT, CDR2 YYEEEE. CDR3 residues: CASSSYPGTGGGEQFF. CDR3 nucleotides: TGTGCCAGCAGCTCCTACCCCGGGACAGGGGGTGGTGAGCAGTTCTTC.

This clonotype was found a few times. The chain has TRBV7-6 and TRBJ2-1; the D is unclear. The CDR3 contains 13 residues. Trimming pared 2 bases from V and 8 bases from J, leaving 10 bases between. Germline CDR1 is SGHVS and CDR2 is FNYEAQ. The CDR3 is CASSLRVSDEQFF. CDR3 DNA sequence: TGTGCCAGCAGCTTAAGGGTCTCGGATGAGCAGTTCTTC. The full variable domain, with the rest looked up from reference TRBV7-6 and TRBJ2-1, is GAGVSQSPRYKVTKRGQDVALRCDPISGHVSLYWYRQALGQGPEFLTYFNYEAQQDKSGLPNDRFSAERPEGSISTLTIQRTEQRDSAMYRCASSLRVSDEQFFGPGTRLTVL.